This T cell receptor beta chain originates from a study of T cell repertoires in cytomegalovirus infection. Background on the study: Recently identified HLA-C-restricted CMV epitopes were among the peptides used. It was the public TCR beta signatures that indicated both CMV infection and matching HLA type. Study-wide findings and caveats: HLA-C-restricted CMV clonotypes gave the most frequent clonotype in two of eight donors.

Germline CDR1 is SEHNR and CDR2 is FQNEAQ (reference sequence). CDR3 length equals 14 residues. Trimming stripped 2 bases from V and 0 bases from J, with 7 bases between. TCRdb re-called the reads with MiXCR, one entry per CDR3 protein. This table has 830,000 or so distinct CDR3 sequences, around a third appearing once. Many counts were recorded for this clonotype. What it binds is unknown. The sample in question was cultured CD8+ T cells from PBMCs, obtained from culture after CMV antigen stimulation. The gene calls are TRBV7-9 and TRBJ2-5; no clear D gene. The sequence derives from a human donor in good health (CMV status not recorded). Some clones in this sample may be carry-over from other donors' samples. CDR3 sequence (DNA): TGTGCCAGCAGCTTAACTCAGGACCAAGAGACCCAGTACTTC. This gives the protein CASSLTQDQETQYF. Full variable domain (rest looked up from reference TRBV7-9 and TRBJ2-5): DTGVSQNPRHKITKRGQNVTFRCDPISEHNRLYWYRQTLGQGPEFLTYFQNEAQLEKSRLLSDRFSAERPKGSFSTLEIQRTEQGDSAMYLCASSLTQDQETQYFGPGTRLLVL.